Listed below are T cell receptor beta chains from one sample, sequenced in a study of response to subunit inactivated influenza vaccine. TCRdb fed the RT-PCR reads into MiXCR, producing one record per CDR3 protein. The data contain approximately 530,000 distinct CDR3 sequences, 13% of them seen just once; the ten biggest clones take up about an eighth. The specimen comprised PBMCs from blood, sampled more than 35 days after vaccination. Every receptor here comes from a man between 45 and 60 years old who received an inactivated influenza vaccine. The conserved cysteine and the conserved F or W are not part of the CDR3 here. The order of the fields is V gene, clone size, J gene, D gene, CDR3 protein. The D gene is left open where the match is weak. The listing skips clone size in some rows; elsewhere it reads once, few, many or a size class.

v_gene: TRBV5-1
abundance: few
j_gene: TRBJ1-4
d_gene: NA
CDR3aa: ASSLGQNNEKLF

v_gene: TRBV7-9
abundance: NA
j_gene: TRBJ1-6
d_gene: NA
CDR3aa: ASSPLTGNSPLH

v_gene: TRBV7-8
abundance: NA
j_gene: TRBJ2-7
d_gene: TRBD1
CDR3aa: ASSYGTGVRGEQY

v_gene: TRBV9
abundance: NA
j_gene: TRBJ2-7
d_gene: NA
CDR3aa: ASSVGRGHEDNYEQY

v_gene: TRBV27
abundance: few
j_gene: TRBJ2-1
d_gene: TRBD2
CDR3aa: ASSLVAGENEQF

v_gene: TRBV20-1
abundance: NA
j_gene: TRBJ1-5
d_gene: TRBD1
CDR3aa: SASSGTASNQPQH

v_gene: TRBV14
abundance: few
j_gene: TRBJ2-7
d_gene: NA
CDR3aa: ASSQGHRGEQY

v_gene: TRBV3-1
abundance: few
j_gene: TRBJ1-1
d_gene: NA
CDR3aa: ASSQDPVGGRTEAF

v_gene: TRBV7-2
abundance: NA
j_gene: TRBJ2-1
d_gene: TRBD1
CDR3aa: ASSRWTGGSDEQF

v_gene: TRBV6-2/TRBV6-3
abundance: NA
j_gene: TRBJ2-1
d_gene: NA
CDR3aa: ASSYSKSRGRAYNEQF

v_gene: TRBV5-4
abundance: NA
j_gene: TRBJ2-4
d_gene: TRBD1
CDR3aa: ASSSGTGENIQY

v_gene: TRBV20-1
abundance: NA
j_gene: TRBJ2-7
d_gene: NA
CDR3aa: SARGLRTATSYEQY

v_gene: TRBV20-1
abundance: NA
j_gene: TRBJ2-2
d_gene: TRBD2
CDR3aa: CAKLAGGRGDTGELF

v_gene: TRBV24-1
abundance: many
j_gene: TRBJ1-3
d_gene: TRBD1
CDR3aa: ATSDPRQGDGNTIY

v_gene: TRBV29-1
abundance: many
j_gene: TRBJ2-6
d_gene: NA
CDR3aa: SAVTGAGANVLT

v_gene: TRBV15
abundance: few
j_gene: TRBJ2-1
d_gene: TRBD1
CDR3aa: ATSSRDRGLVEQF

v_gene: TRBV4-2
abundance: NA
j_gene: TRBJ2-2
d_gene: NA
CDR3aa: ASSQDVERYTGELF

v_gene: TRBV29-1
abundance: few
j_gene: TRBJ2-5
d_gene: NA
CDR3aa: SVEDWDNRGETQY

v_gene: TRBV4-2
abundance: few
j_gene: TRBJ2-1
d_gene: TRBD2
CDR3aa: ASSQATSGTNNEQF

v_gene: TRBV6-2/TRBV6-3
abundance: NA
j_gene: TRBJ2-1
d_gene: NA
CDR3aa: ASSYSTTRWKF

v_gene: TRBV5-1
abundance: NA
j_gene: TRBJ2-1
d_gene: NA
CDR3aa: ASSPGTVATGVHLEQF

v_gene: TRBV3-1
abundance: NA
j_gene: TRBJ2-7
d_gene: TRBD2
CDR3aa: ASRYPLAGPYEQY

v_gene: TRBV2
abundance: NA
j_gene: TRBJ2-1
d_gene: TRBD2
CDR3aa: ASSAGLAPREQF